Listed below are T cell receptor beta chains from one sample, sequenced in a study of graft-versus-host responses after intestinal transplantation. The repertoire was sequenced with immunoSEQ multiplex PCR; TCRdb's copy has only in-frame clones and lacks some. Of roughly 70,000 clones in the sample, about 87% were seen once. These TCRs' antigens remain unknown. The material sequenced was unstimulated CD4+ T cells sorted from spleen or lymph node cells, taken before transplant. These TCRs come from a human donor who was the organ donor for an intestinal transplant. Both conserved end residues are part of each CDR3. Fields, in order: clone size, V gene, D gene, J gene, CDR3 DNA, CDR3 protein. D genes are given only for firm matches. Size values are once, few and many counts, or a class for expanded clones, and some rows have none.

abundance: -
v_gene: TRBV10-3
d_gene: TRBD2
j_gene: TRBJ2-2
CDR3nt: TGTGCCATCAGTACTGGACTAGCGGGAGCGAACACCGGGGAGCTGTTTTTT
CDR3aa: CAISTGLAGANTGELFF

abundance: -
v_gene: TRBV18
d_gene: -
j_gene: TRBJ1-5
CDR3nt: TGTGCCAGCTCACCCCCCCCGCGGTTAGGCAATCAGCCCCAGCATTTT
CDR3aa: CASSPPPRLGNQPQHF

abundance: once
v_gene: TRBV28
d_gene: TRBD1
j_gene: TRBJ1-2
CDR3nt: TGTGCCAGCCAACTCCGGGACAGGGCTACACCTAACTATGGCTACACCTTC
CDR3aa: CASQLRDRATPNYGYTF

abundance: -
v_gene: TRBV10-3
d_gene: TRBD1
j_gene: TRBJ1-6
CDR3nt: TGTGCCATCAGTGAGCCGGGACAGGGGGCTACACCCCTCCACTTT
CDR3aa: CAISEPGQGATPLHF

abundance: -
v_gene: TRBV6-4
d_gene: TRBD1
j_gene: TRBJ1-1
CDR3nt: TGTGCCAGCAGACGTACAGGGGATTGGGGCACTGAAGCTTTCTTT
CDR3aa: CASRRTGDWGTEAFF

abundance: few
v_gene: TRBV29-1
d_gene: -
j_gene: TRBJ1-2
CDR3nt: TGCAGCGTTGAGGCCGGTAGGGAGTTCTATGGCTACACCTTC
CDR3aa: CSVEAGREFYGYTF

abundance: many
v_gene: TRBV4-2
d_gene: TRBD1
j_gene: TRBJ1-3
CDR3nt: TGTGCCAGCAGCCACCCCAGGGGGGCAGACACCATATATTTT
CDR3aa: CASSHPRGADTIYF

abundance: -
v_gene: TRBV5-1
d_gene: TRBD1
j_gene: TRBJ1-2
CDR3nt: TGCGCCAGCAGCTTGGCGGACAGGGGCTATGGCTACACCTTC
CDR3aa: CASSLADRGYGYTF

abundance: -
v_gene: TRBV5-1
d_gene: -
j_gene: TRBJ1-4
CDR3nt: TGCGCCAGCAGAGCCGACGGGGTTCAGAATGAAAAACTGTTTTTT
CDR3aa: CASRADGVQNEKLFF

abundance: -
v_gene: TRBV28
d_gene: -
j_gene: TRBJ1-5
CDR3nt: TGTGCCAGCAGCCCTACCTTTCATGTGCGTTCGAGCAATCAGCCCCAGCATTTT
CDR3aa: CASSPTFHVRSSNQPQHF

abundance: -
v_gene: TRBV9
d_gene: TRBD2
j_gene: TRBJ2-3
CDR3nt: TGTGCCAGCAGCGTTGGGTCCGGGAGGACAGATACGCAGTATTTT
CDR3aa: CASSVGSGRTDTQYF

abundance: -
v_gene: TRBV6-5
d_gene: -
j_gene: TRBJ2-5
CDR3nt: TGTGCCAGCAGTTACCTAGGGACCCAGTACTTC
CDR3aa: CASSYLGTQYF

abundance: -
v_gene: TRBV5-8
d_gene: TRBD2
j_gene: TRBJ2-5
CDR3nt: TGTGCCAGCAGCTTGAGGACTAGCGGGACGGGGGAGACCCAGTACTTC
CDR3aa: CASSLRTSGTGETQYF

abundance: -
v_gene: TRBV9
d_gene: TRBD1
j_gene: TRBJ2-1
CDR3nt: TGTGCCAGCAGCCCTCAACCTCCGGGACAGGGTATTGTCAATGAGCAGTTCTTC
CDR3aa: CASSPQPPGQGIVNEQFF

abundance: few
v_gene: TRBV6-1
d_gene: TRBD1
j_gene: TRBJ1-4
CDR3nt: TGTGCCAGCAGTGATTGGGACAGTAATGAAAAACTGTTTTTT
CDR3aa: CASSDWDSNEKLFF

abundance: -
v_gene: TRBV11-3
d_gene: -
j_gene: TRBJ2-3
CDR3nt: TGTGCCAGCAGCTTAGATATCGCAGGTCTGAGTGGCACAGATACGCAGTATTTT
CDR3aa: CASSLDIAGLSGTDTQYF

abundance: -
v_gene: TRBV5-4
d_gene: TRBD1
j_gene: TRBJ1-2
CDR3nt: TGTGCCAGCAGCCTACCGACGACAGGGAACTATGGCTACACCTTC
CDR3aa: CASSLPTTGNYGYTF

abundance: -
v_gene: TRBV7-3
d_gene: TRBD1
j_gene: TRBJ1-6
CDR3nt: TGTGCCAGCAGCTTATCAGGGGGACAGGGGACTTCACCCCTCCACTTT
CDR3aa: CASSLSGGQGTSPLHF

abundance: -
v_gene: TRBV2
d_gene: -
j_gene: TRBJ1-2
CDR3nt: TGTGCCAGCAGGCGGACAGAACTCTATGGCTACACCTTC
CDR3aa: CASRRTELYGYTF

abundance: -
v_gene: TRBV28
d_gene: -
j_gene: TRBJ2-3
CDR3nt: TGTGCCAGCAGTCCCTGGACAGCGAACACAGATACGCAGTATTTT
CDR3aa: CASSPWTANTDTQYF

abundance: once
v_gene: TRBV5-4
d_gene: TRBD1
j_gene: TRBJ1-3
CDR3nt: TGTGCCATCTTAGAACAGGGGTCGAACACCATATATTTT
CDR3aa: CAILEQGSNTIYF

abundance: -
v_gene: TRBV28
d_gene: -
j_gene: TRBJ1-3
CDR3nt: TGTGCCAGCAGTTTACAGGGCCCTGGAAACACCATATATTTT
CDR3aa: CASSLQGPGNTIYF

abundance: -
v_gene: TRBV23-1
d_gene: TRBD1
j_gene: TRBJ1-6
CDR3nt: TGCGCCAGCAGTCTCGGGACAGGGGGTTCACCCCTCCACTTT
CDR3aa: CASSLGTGGSPLHF

abundance: once
v_gene: TRBV14
d_gene: TRBD2
j_gene: TRBJ2-1
CDR3nt: TGTGCCAGCAGCCCCCTGCGGGGGAGGACCTACAATGAGCAGTTCTTC
CDR3aa: CASSPLRGRTYNEQFF

abundance: few
v_gene: TRBV28
d_gene: -
j_gene: TRBJ1-3
CDR3nt: TGTGCCAGCAGTAACCATTCAGGGAAAGGTACAGGAAACACCATATATTTT
CDR3aa: CASSNHSGKGTGNTIYF

abundance: -
v_gene: TRBV6-1
d_gene: TRBD1
j_gene: TRBJ1-1
CDR3nt: TGTGCCAGCAGGATGGGGACAGTTGAAGCTTTCTTT
CDR3aa: CASRMGTVEAFF

abundance: -
v_gene: TRBV29-1
d_gene: -
j_gene: TRBJ1-2
CDR3nt: TGCAGCGTTGACATTGACAGACACGGCGGCTACACCTTC
CDR3aa: CSVDIDRHGGYTF

abundance: -
v_gene: TRBV19
d_gene: -
j_gene: TRBJ1-2
CDR3nt: TGTGCCAGTAGTATCCGGAGTCCGAGGGGCTACACCTTC
CDR3aa: CASSIRSPRGYTF

abundance: few
v_gene: TRBV6-5
d_gene: -
j_gene: TRBJ2-3
CDR3nt: TGTGCCAGCAGCCGGGGCGGGGGCAGGACAGATACGCAGTATTTT
CDR3aa: CASSRGGGRTDTQYF

abundance: -
v_gene: TRBV9
d_gene: -
j_gene: TRBJ1-1
CDR3nt: TGTGCCAGCAGCCCCACAGGGAACACTGAAGCTTTCTTT
CDR3aa: CASSPTGNTEAFF

abundance: -
v_gene: TRBV25-1
d_gene: TRBD1
j_gene: TRBJ1-1
CDR3nt: TGTGCCAGTCAACAGGGGTATCGTTCTGAAGCTTTCTTT
CDR3aa: CASQQGYRSEAFF

abundance: -
v_gene: TRBV7-2
d_gene: TRBD2
j_gene: TRBJ2-5
CDR3nt: TGTGCCAGCAGCTTAAAATTCAGCCTAGCGGGGGGCGGGACCCAGTACTTC
CDR3aa: CASSLKFSLAGGGTQYF

abundance: -
v_gene: TRBV10-3
d_gene: TRBD1
j_gene: TRBJ2-6
CDR3nt: TGTGCCATCAGTGAGGGCGGGACAGGGGGCACTGGGGCCAACGTCCTGACTTTC
CDR3aa: CAISEGGTGGTGANVLTF

abundance: -
v_gene: TRBV2
d_gene: TRBD1
j_gene: TRBJ1-4
CDR3nt: TGTGCCAGCAGTGAAGTCCGGGACAGGCCCCAAAAACTGTTTTTT
CDR3aa: CASSEVRDRPQKLFF

abundance: once
v_gene: TRBV19
d_gene: -
j_gene: TRBJ1-1
CDR3nt: TGTGCCAGTAGTGGGGTCCTCCAAACAGGGTTGTACGCTGAAGCTTTCTTT
CDR3aa: CASSGVLQTGLYAEAFF

abundance: -
v_gene: TRBV7-4
d_gene: -
j_gene: TRBJ1-5
CDR3nt: TGTGCCAGCAGCTTAGTCCTCATAGAGCAGCCCCAGCATTTT
CDR3aa: CASSLVLIEQPQHF

abundance: -
v_gene: TRBV5-1
d_gene: TRBD2
j_gene: TRBJ2-1
CDR3nt: TGCGCCAGCAGCTCTCTTCTAGCGGGGAGCTACAATGAGCAGTTCTTC
CDR3aa: CASSSLLAGSYNEQFF

abundance: few
v_gene: TRBV19
d_gene: TRBD1
j_gene: TRBJ2-2
CDR3nt: TGTGCCAGTAGGGTGATCGGGACAGGGGGAATCGGGGAGCTGTTTTTT
CDR3aa: CASRVIGTGGIGELFF

abundance: -
v_gene: TRBV6-9
d_gene: TRBD1
j_gene: TRBJ1-1
CDR3nt: TGTGCCAGCAGTTATAGCAGGGGGCCCCGCCGAACTGAAGCTTTCTTT
CDR3aa: CASSYSRGPRRTEAFF

abundance: -
v_gene: TRBV15
d_gene: -
j_gene: TRBJ2-1
CDR3nt: TGTGCCACCAGCAGAGATTGGGGGGGGGCGTTAAATGAGCAGTTCTTC
CDR3aa: CATSRDWGGALNEQFF

abundance: once
v_gene: TRBV5-4
d_gene: TRBD2
j_gene: TRBJ2-1
CDR3nt: TGTGCCAGCAGCTTACTGGCTAGTCGGGCGGGGGGAAGCAATGAGCAGTTCTTC
CDR3aa: CASSLLASRAGGSNEQFF

abundance: -
v_gene: TRBV28
d_gene: -
j_gene: TRBJ1-6
CDR3nt: TGTGCCAGCAGCTCGCTTGGGAGCTCCTATAATTCACCCCTCCACTTT
CDR3aa: CASSSLGSSYNSPLHF

abundance: -
v_gene: TRBV19
d_gene: -
j_gene: TRBJ2-2
CDR3nt: TGTGCCAGTAGTGCCCCAGGGGTACTGAACACCGGGGAGCTGTTTTTT
CDR3aa: CASSAPGVLNTGELFF